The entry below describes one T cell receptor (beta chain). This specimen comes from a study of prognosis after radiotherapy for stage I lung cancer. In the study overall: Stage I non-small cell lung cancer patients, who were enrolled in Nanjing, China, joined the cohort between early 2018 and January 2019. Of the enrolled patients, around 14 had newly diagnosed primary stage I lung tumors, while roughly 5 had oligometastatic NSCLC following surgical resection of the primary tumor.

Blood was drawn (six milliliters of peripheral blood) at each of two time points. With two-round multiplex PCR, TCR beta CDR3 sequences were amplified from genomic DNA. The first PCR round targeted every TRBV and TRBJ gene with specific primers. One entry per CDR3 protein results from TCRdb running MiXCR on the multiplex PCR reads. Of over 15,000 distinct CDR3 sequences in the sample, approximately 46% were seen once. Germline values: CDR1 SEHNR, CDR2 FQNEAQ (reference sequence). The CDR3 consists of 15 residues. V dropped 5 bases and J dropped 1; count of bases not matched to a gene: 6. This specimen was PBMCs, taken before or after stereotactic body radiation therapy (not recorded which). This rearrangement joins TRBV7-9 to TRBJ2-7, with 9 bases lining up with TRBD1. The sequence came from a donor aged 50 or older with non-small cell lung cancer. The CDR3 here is CASSNDRGSSYEQYF. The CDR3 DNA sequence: TGTGCCAGCAGCAACGACAGGGGGAGTTCCTACGAGCAGTACTTC.